This entry concerns a single TCR beta chain. The data stem from a study of blood T cell repertoires in COVID-19. As for the study in general: T cells, B-cell-depleted T cells, or PBMCs supplied cDNA or gDNA.

The V end was cut by 0 bases, the J end by 7 bases, with 11 bases between. CDR1 is ENHRY and CDR2 is SYGVKD in the germline V gene. This CDR3 is built from 14 residues. Original data processing: Cell counts per sample came from amplifying reference gene primers. The protocol was immunoSEQ multiplex PCR, while the TCRdb copy is restricted to in-frame clones and leaves out a portion. That table furnishes V, J and clone size, whereas the DNA furnished D and trimming. The repertoire includes under 200,000 clones, 80% to 90% of them detected once, and roughly 2.7% sits in the top ten. This chain links TRBV10-3 with TRBJ2-3; the D is unclear. The clonotype comes from a woman aged 80 or older with COVID-19, enrolled during active disease. The sequenced sample was peripheral blood. The CDR3 region is CAISESSGMNTQYF. CDR3 nucleotide sequence: TGTGCCATCAGTGAGTCCTCCGGTATGAATACGCAGTATTTT.